This T cell receptor (beta chain) was documented in a study of blood T cells in healthy people across ages. Alongside a J-beta primer mix, a sample-barcoded 5' primer served in a second PCR lasting about 6 to 12 cycles. TCRdb ran MiXCR on the 5' RACE reads and lists one entry per CDR3 protein. The table includes more than 600,000 distinct CDR3 sequences, approximately 25% detected once. This clonotype was recorded only once. V was cut by 5 bases and J by 4 bases, with 11 bases left in between. From germline, CDR1 is MNHEY and CDR2 SVGAGI. This CDR3 is 13 amino acids long. Separately, the same data were catalogued under a study of T cells of mothers and their children.

The sequencing input was blood. This sequence originates from a boy younger than 18 in good health. The V gene is TRBV6-5, the J gene TRBJ1-2, with D perhaps matching TRBD1 (6 bases). This chain's CDR3 is CASSQKGVYGYTF. The CDR3 DNA sequence: TGTGCCAGCAGTCAAAAGGGGGTCTATGGCTACACCTTC.